This T cell receptor beta chain was profiled in a study of PD-L1 blockade in urothelial cancer. Notes on the study in general: Clones that were tumor-associated expanded more in the blood of durable-benefit patients at 3 weeks.

The data were produced by immunoSEQ multiplex PCR, yet TCRdb's version contains in-frame clones alone and is incomplete. The sample shows fewer than 50,000 clones, 87% of them seen only once. For this clone: Its antigen is unknown.

Germline V gene lookup returns CDR1 LGHNA and CDR2 YNFKEQ. There are 17 residues in the CDR3. The germline V and J ends were trimmed by 0 bases and 1 base, with 13 bases remaining between them. The genes are TRBV4-2 and TRBJ1-5; weak D call: TRBD1 (5 bases). The TCR originated in a man in his 60s with urothelial cancer. The sequencing used PBMCs, collected around atezolizumab (anti-PD-L1) treatment. Here the CDR3 DNA reads TGTGCCAGCAGCCAAGAAGGTTCAGGGAACAGCAATCAGCCCCAGCATTTT. Translated: CASSQEGSGNSNQPQHF.